Presented here are 24 T cell receptor beta chains from one specimen sequenced in a study of cytomegalovirus exposure and HLA in healthy donors. In the PCR, 60 Vbeta and 13 Jbeta primers were used. Sequencing was performed with immunoSEQ multiplex PCR; in TCRdb, only in-frame clones are kept and a portion is missing. Of under 250,000 clones listed, roughly 82% were seen once; the top ten hold about 6%. Material: PBMCs. The receptors derive from a man aged 35 to 55 in good health and CMV-seropositive.

This clone appeared a few times. This chain uses TRBV28 with TRBJ1-4; TRBD1 agrees at 7 bases. Germline V gene data show CDR1 as MDHEN and CDR2 as SYDVKM. V was clipped by 6 bases and J by 7 bases; unmatched bases: 2. The CDR3 sequence is 12 residues long. In nucleotides, the CDR3 is TGTGCCAGCAGACAGGGGTTTGAAAAACTGTTTTTT. Its protein is CASRQGFEKLFF.

The chain combines TRBV6-1 with TRBJ2-5, with TRBD1 identical over 11 bases. With V trimmed by 5 bases and J by 5 bases, 4 bases remained unmatched. The CDR3 has 14 residues. Germline V gene sequence: CDR1 MNHNS, CDR2 SASEGT. CDR3 coding DNA: TGTGCCAGCAGTTGGGACAGGGGGTATGAGACCCAGTACTTC. As protein: CASSWDRGYETQYF.

The J gene is TRBJ2-5, the V gene TRBV11-2; 10 bases map to TRBD1. The CDR3 loop spans 15 amino acids. CDR1 SGHAT and CDR2 FQNNGV come from the germline V gene. V shed 7 bases, J shed 5 bases, and the junction held 10 bases outside the gene matches. The CDR3 DNA sequence: TGTGCCAGCACCCCAACGGGACAGGGGTTTGAGACCCAGTACTTC. It specifies CASTPTGQGFETQYF. The full variable domain, its missing parts supplied by reference TRBV11-2 and TRBJ2-5, is EAGVAQSPRYKIIEKRQSVAFWCNPISGHATLYWYQQILGQGPKLLIQFQNNGVVDDSQLPKDRFSAERLKGVDSTLKIQPAKLEDSAVYLCASTPTGQGFETQYFGPGTRLLVL.

The chain combines TRBV29-1 with TRBJ1-1; D is possibly TRBD1 (6 bases). Trimming left V 2 bases short and J 0 bases short, with 25 bases between. From germline, CDR1 is SQVTM and CDR2 ANQGSEA. This CDR3 is 19 amino acids long. In nucleotides, the CDR3 is TGCAGCGTTGAATGGATGGTTTCGGGGGGGCGCCCCATGAACACTGAAGCTTTCTTT. Its translation: CSVEWMVSGGRPMNTEAFF.

The chain is built from TRBV5-1 and TRBJ2-1; TRBD2 aligns across 8 bases. After removal of 0 bases from V and 8 bases from J, the junction contained 7 bases not matched to a gene. The CDR3 length is 15 residues. From germline, CDR1 is SGHRS and CDR2 YFSETQ. CDR3 residues: CASSLESSGSYEQFF. The CDR3 DNA follows: TGCGCCAGCAGCTTGGAGTCTAGCGGGTCGTATGAGCAGTTCTTC.

This chain links TRBV11-2 with TRBJ1-4, with TRBD1 matching over 9 bases. Germline trimming cut 5 bases from V and 6 bases from J; bases unmatched to any gene: 7. CDR3 length: 15 amino acids. CDR1 is SGHAT and CDR2 is FQNNGV in the germline V gene. The CDR3 spells CASSPSTGGYEKLFF. Written as DNA, the CDR3 is TGTGCCAGCAGCCCTTCGACAGGGGGTTATGAAAAACTGTTTTTT.

The chain combines TRBV27 with TRBJ1-1; TRBD1 agrees at 7 bases. The germline CDR1 and CDR2 sequences are MNHEY and SMNVEV (reference sequence). The ends lost 9 bases at V and 4 bases at J; junction bases unmatched: 8. This CDR3 is built from 13 residues. CDR3 sequence: CASQEGASTEAFF. The CDR3 DNA is TGTGCCAGTCAGGAGGGGGCGAGCACTGAAGCTTTCTTT.

CDR3 sequence (DNA): TGTGCCAGTAGCGGGGACAGGGAAGAGACCCAGTACTTC. As protein: CASSGDREETQYF. The chain recombines TRBV19 with TRBJ2-5, with TRBD1 identical over 9 bases. The CDR3 consists of 13 residues. The junction had 2 bases not matched to a gene; V was cut back by 6 bases and J by 3 bases. From germline, CDR1 is LNHDA and CDR2 SQIVND (reference sequence).

This chain uses TRBV19 with TRBJ1-3; possibly TRBD1 for D (5 bases). Germline values: CDR1 LNHDA, CDR2 SQIVND (reference sequence). This CDR3 comprises 16 residues. The ends were cut back, 11 bases at V and 0 bases at J, with 20 bases in the middle. CDR3: CAPLRDSRGSGNTIYF. The CDR3 region has the DNA TGTGCCCCCCTTCGGGACTCGCGGGGCTCTGGAAACACCATATATTTT.

The gene calls are TRBV27 and TRBJ1-1; the D is unclear. CDR3 length equals 16 residues. The germline V and J ends were trimmed by 5 bases and 3 bases, with 19 bases remaining between them. Germline V lookup: CDR1 MNHEY, CDR2 SMNVEV (reference sequence). The CDR3 reads CASSPTDLGIDTEAFF. CDR3 DNA: TGTGCCAGCAGTCCCACCGACCTGGGCATAGACACTGAAGCTTTCTTT.

This chain joins TRBV6-5 and TRBJ1-2; 7 nucleotides line up with TRBD1. With 7 bases clipped from V and 8 bases from J, the junction kept 10 bases outside the gene matches. Germline V gene lookup returns CDR1 MNHEY and CDR2 SVGAGI. This CDR3 spans 13 amino acids. The CDR3 here is CASIKTGAAGYTF. In nucleotides, the CDR3 is TGTGCCAGCATTAAAACAGGGGCGGCGGGCTACACCTTC.

The chain combines TRBV14 with TRBJ2-3; D might be TRBD1 (6 bases). The ends were cut back, 4 bases at V and 3 bases at J, with 14 bases in the middle. CDR3 length: 15 amino acids. The V gene's germline CDR1 is SGHDN and CDR2 FVKESK. CDR3 sequence: CASSPPGGRTDTQYF. The DNA for the CDR3 is TGTGCCAGCAGCCCGCCTGGGGGCAGAACAGATACGCAGTATTTT.

This rearrangement joins TRBV28 to TRBJ1-2; D remains ambiguous. V lost 1 base and J lost 7, with 4 bases in between. CDR3 length: 11 residues. CDR1 and CDR2 (germline): MDHEN, SYDVKM. The CDR3, as DNA: TGTGCCAGCAGTTTATTTAGTGGCTACACCTTC. Translation gives CASSLFSGYTF.

This clone was detected only a few times. This chain links TRBV5-1 with TRBJ1-3; a weak D match, TRBD1 (6 bases). This CDR3 contains 16 residues. V lost 0 bases and J lost 0, with 10 bases in between. Germline CDR1 is SGHRS and CDR2 is YFSETQ. The CDR3: CASSLGGPSSGNTIYF. As DNA, the CDR3 is TGCGCCAGCAGCTTGGGGGGGCCTAGCTCTGGAAACACCATATATTTT.

This clone has a handful of counts. The rearrangement uses TRBV5-4 and TRBJ2-6; possibly TRBD2 for D (7 bases). The germline V gene has CDR1 SGHNT and CDR2 YYREEE (reference sequence). Trimming removed 4 bases at V and 0 bases at J, with 11 bases between. The CDR3 has 16 residues. Here the CDR3 reads CASSPRGGSGANVLTF. The CDR3 coding sequence is TGTGCCAGCAGCCCGAGGGGGGGCTCTGGGGCCAACGTCCTGACTTTC.

The CDR3 nucleotides read TGCGCCAGCAGCTTGGGTAGCGGAGACTACGAGCAGTACTTC. This translates into CASSLGSGDYEQYF. V is TRBV5-1 and J is TRBJ2-7, with D possibly matching TRBD2 (6 bases). The CDR3 covers 14 residues. V was shortened by 0 bases and J by 3 bases, with 10 bases between the two germline ends. Germline-derived CDR1 and CDR2 are SGHRS and YFSETQ.

The V gene is TRBV6-5, the J gene TRBJ2-1; TRBD2 aligns across 10 bases. This CDR3 has 15 residues. Germline V gene lookup returns CDR1 MNHEY and CDR2 SVGAGI. Unmatched junction bases numbered 6, after V lost 3 bases and J lost 7 bases. The CDR3 loop is CASSYLGTSVNEQFF. In nucleotides, the CDR3 is TGTGCCAGCAGTTATCTCGGGACTAGCGTGAATGAGCAGTTCTTC.

This clone was seen just once. The V call is TRBV5-1, the J call TRBJ1-3; D gene uncertain. The length of the CDR3 is 15 residues. The ends were cut back, 0 bases at V and 0 bases at J, with 7 bases in the middle. Germline V gives CDR1 SGHRS, CDR2 YFSETQ. DNA of the CDR3: TGCGCCAGCAGCTTGGAACCGAGCTCTGGAAACACCATATATTTT. Its protein product is CASSLEPSSGNTIYF.

The chain couples TRBV4-1 to TRBJ2-7; TRBD2 is a possible D gene (5 bases). CDR3 length equals 13 residues. The V end was cut by 1 base, the J end by 4 bases, with 8 bases between. CDR1 and CDR2 (germline): MGHRA, YSYEKL. The CDR3 DNA reads as TGCGCCAGCAGCCAAGTCCGAGGGTACGAGCAGTACGTC. This encodes CASSQVRGYEQYV.

V and J are TRBV7-3 and TRBJ2-2; 10 nucleotides agree with TRBD2. Trimming cost V 1 base and J 2 bases; bases outside gene matches: 4. CDR3 length: 17 amino acids. Per germline, CDR1 SGHTA and CDR2 FQGTGA. The DNA for the CDR3 is TGTGCCAGCAGCTTAAGTAGGACTAGCGGCAACACCGGGGAGCTGTTTTTT. It is translated as CASSLSRTSGNTGELFF.

This clone has a handful of counts. V gene TRBV7-6 combines with J gene TRBJ2-2; 9 bases fit TRBD2. The CDR3 contains 16 residues. Germline lookup yields CDR1 SGHVS and CDR2 FNYEAQ. J gave up 5 bases and V 5 bases, and 9 bases lay outside the gene matches. In DNA form, the CDR3 reads TGTGCCAGCAGCGCCATTGCGGGAGGGTGGACCGGGGAGCTGTTTTTT. Translated: CASSAIAGGWTGELFF.

The rearrangement uses TRBV7-9 and TRBJ1-4, with D possibly matching TRBD1 (6 bases). Trimming took 2 bases from V and 8 from J, leaving 12 bases between them. Germline CDR1 SEHNR, CDR2 FQNEAQ (reference sequence). This CDR3 is built from 14 residues. For the CDR3, the DNA is TGTGCCAGCAGCTTAAGGGGGTCGGGGGAAAAACTGTTTTTT. It specifies CASSLRGSGEKLFF. Drawing the rest from reference TRBV7-9 and TRBJ1-4, the complete variable domain is DTGVSQNPRHKITKRGQNVTFRCDPISEHNRLYWYRQTLGQGPEFLTYFQNEAQLEKSRLLSDRFSAERPKGSFSTLEIQRTEQGDSAMYLCASSLRGSGEKLFFGSGTQLSVL.

The chain links TRBV19 to TRBJ2-1; 9 bases agree with TRBD1. With 6 bases clipped from V and 10 bases from J, the junction kept 13 bases outside the gene matches. This CDR3 region has 15 residues. Germline assignment: CDR1 LNHDA and CDR2 SQIVND (reference sequence). CDR3 amino acids: CASSSWDRVFGEQFF. The CDR3 DNA sequence: TGTGCCAGTAGCAGTTGGGACAGGGTGTTTGGGGAGCAGTTCTTC.

The CDR3 DNA follows: TGTGCCAGCAGCCTCCTCGGGACAGGAAAGAACGAGCAGTACGTC. This translates into CASSLLGTGKNEQYV. The chain is built from TRBV7-8 and TRBJ2-7, with 8 positions matching TRBD1. This CDR3 is built from 15 residues. Germline V lookup: CDR1 SGHVS, CDR2 FQNEAQ. The J segment lost 5 bases and the V segment lost 5 bases, leaving 11 bases of the junction unmatched.